A selection of T cell receptor beta chains follows, all from one sample in a study of blood T cells in healthy people across ages. Each CDR3 protein is one row after TCRdb ran MiXCR on the 5' RACE reads. This sample has about 780,000 distinct CDR3 sequences, with 35% to 60% found just once. Material for sequencing was blood. These receptors were collected from an older man in good health. Both conserved end residues are part of each CDR3. A D gene is named only where the DNA matches it firmly. Part of the rows lack a size; the others show once, few, many or a class for expanded clones.

v_gene: TRBV20-1
abundance: few
d_gene: NA
j_gene: TRBJ2-3
CDR3aa: CSASVRGTDTQYF
CDR3nt: TGCAGTGCTAGCGTCCGGGGCACAGATACGCAGTATTTT

v_gene: TRBV6-5
abundance: NA
d_gene: TRBD1
j_gene: TRBJ2-1
CDR3aa: CASSYSVRKQGNGNRDEQFF
CDR3nt: TGTGCCAGCAGTTACTCGGTGAGAAAACAGGGGAACGGGAATCGCGACGAGCAGTTCTTC

v_gene: TRBV7-2
abundance: few
d_gene: NA
j_gene: TRBJ2-7
CDR3aa: CASSLVLGGGQLSYEQYF
CDR3nt: TGTGCCAGCAGCTTAGTGCTCGGGGGGGGACAGCTCTCCTACGAGCAGTACTTC

v_gene: TRBV16
abundance: NA
d_gene: NA
j_gene: TRBJ2-1
CDR3aa: CASSQIAYNEQFF
CDR3nt: TGTGCCAGCAGCCAAATCGCTTACAATGAGCAGTTCTTC

v_gene: TRBV12-3/TRBV12-4
abundance: NA
d_gene: NA
j_gene: TRBJ1-5
CDR3aa: CASSLSRHPNQPQHF
CDR3nt: TGTGCCAGCAGTTTGAGCCGGCACCCTAATCAGCCCCAGCATTTT

v_gene: TRBV12-3/TRBV12-4
abundance: NA
d_gene: NA
j_gene: TRBJ1-6
CDR3aa: CASTPGTHKSPLHF
CDR3nt: TGTGCCAGCACCCCCGGGACTCACAAATCACCCCTCCACTTT

v_gene: TRBV20-1
abundance: few
d_gene: NA
j_gene: TRBJ1-2
CDR3aa: CSARDGDGYTF
CDR3nt: TGCAGTGCTAGAGATGGGGATGGCTACACCTTC

v_gene: TRBV4-1
abundance: NA
d_gene: TRBD1
j_gene: TRBJ2-3
CDR3aa: CASSHEGTGSRDTQYF
CDR3nt: TGCGCCAGCAGCCATGAGGGGACAGGGAGTCGGGATACGCAGTATTTT

v_gene: TRBV7-2
abundance: NA
d_gene: TRBD1
j_gene: TRBJ2-7
CDR3aa: CASSVEGTGGGNEQYF
CDR3nt: TGTGCCAGCAGCGTAGAGGGGACAGGGGGAGGCAATGAGCAGTACTTC

v_gene: TRBV29-1
abundance: NA
d_gene: NA
j_gene: TRBJ1-5
CDR3aa: CSVGVSNQPQHF
CDR3nt: TGCAGCGTTGGTGTCAGCAATCAGCCCCAGCATTTT

v_gene: TRBV7-9
abundance: NA
d_gene: NA
j_gene: TRBJ2-7
CDR3aa: CASSPQDYEQYF
CDR3nt: TGTGCCAGCAGCCCCCAGGACTACGAGCAGTACTTC

v_gene: TRBV4-2
abundance: few
d_gene: NA
j_gene: TRBJ2-5
CDR3aa: CASSQNIGSETQYF
CDR3nt: TGTGCCAGCAGCCAAAATATAGGGTCGGAGACCCAGTACTTC

v_gene: TRBV28
abundance: few
d_gene: TRBD2
j_gene: TRBJ2-1
CDR3aa: CASRSLAVTYNEQFF
CDR3nt: TGTGCCAGCAGGTCCCTAGCGGTAACCTACAATGAGCAGTTCTTC

v_gene: TRBV9
abundance: few
d_gene: NA
j_gene: TRBJ1-2
CDR3aa: CASSSDYGYTF
CDR3nt: TGTGCCAGCAGCTCGGACTATGGCTACACCTTC

v_gene: TRBV13
abundance: NA
d_gene: NA
j_gene: TRBJ2-3
CDR3aa: CASSLGVYRGATSTDTQYF
CDR3nt: TGTGCCAGCAGCTTAGGAGTGTATCGGGGGGCGACGAGCACAGATACGCAGTATTTT

v_gene: TRBV28
abundance: few
d_gene: NA
j_gene: TRBJ2-1
CDR3aa: CASGAGGVPEQFF
CDR3nt: TGTGCCAGCGGGGCGGGTGGGGTTCCAGAGCAGTTCTTC

v_gene: TRBV20-1
abundance: few
d_gene: TRBD2
j_gene: TRBJ2-1
CDR3aa: CSASGLATYNEQFF
CDR3nt: TGCAGTGCTTCCGGACTAGCGACCTACAATGAGCAGTTCTTC

v_gene: TRBV7-2
abundance: NA
d_gene: NA
j_gene: TRBJ1-6
CDR3aa: CASSPSSVGSYNSPLHF
CDR3nt: TGTGCCAGCAGCCCTAGTTCAGTAGGCTCCTATAATTCACCCCTCCACTTT

v_gene: TRBV25-1
abundance: few
d_gene: NA
j_gene: TRBJ1-6
CDR3aa: CASVGGVRNSPLHF
CDR3nt: TGTGCCAGCGTGGGGGGGGTGAGAAATTCACCCCTCCACTTT

v_gene: TRBV30
abundance: few
d_gene: NA
j_gene: TRBJ2-7
CDR3aa: CAWSASHPVRYEQYF
CDR3nt: TGTGCCTGGAGCGCCAGCCATCCAGTCCGCTACGAGCAGTACTTC

v_gene: TRBV6-6
abundance: NA
d_gene: TRBD1
j_gene: TRBJ1-6
CDR3aa: CASSYEFGQGSPLHF
CDR3nt: TGTGCCAGCAGTTACGAATTTGGACAGGGTTCACCCCTCCACTTT

v_gene: TRBV14
abundance: NA
d_gene: NA
j_gene: TRBJ2-7
CDR3aa: CASSQVQGLSYEQYF
CDR3nt: TGTGCCAGCAGCCAAGTACAGGGACTCTCCTACGAGCAGTACTTC

v_gene: TRBV10-3
abundance: NA
d_gene: NA
j_gene: TRBJ1-4
CDR3aa: CAISESRTENEKLFF
CDR3nt: TGTGCCATCAGTGAGTCTAGGACAGAGAATGAAAAACTGTTTTTT

v_gene: TRBV7-2
abundance: NA
d_gene: NA
j_gene: TRBJ2-7
CDR3aa: CASTQGPSSYEQYF
CDR3nt: TGTGCCAGCACCCAAGGACCGAGCTCCTACGAGCAGTACTTC

v_gene: TRBV28
abundance: NA
d_gene: NA
j_gene: TRBJ2-1
CDR3aa: CASGGGLNEQFF
CDR3nt: TGTGCCAGTGGAGGGGGTCTCAATGAGCAGTTCTTC

v_gene: TRBV20-1
abundance: NA
d_gene: NA
j_gene: TRBJ2-7
CDR3aa: CSARDNWGGYNEQYF
CDR3nt: TGCAGCGCTAGAGATAATTGGGGGGGCTACAATGAGCAGTACTTC

v_gene: TRBV4-3
abundance: NA
d_gene: NA
j_gene: TRBJ2-7
CDR3aa: CASSQGRGIRSYNEQYF
CDR3nt: TGCGCCAGCAGCCAAGGGAGGGGGATAAGATCCTACAATGAGCAGTACTTC

v_gene: TRBV12-3/TRBV12-4
abundance: NA
d_gene: NA
j_gene: TRBJ2-5
CDR3aa: CASRSTGEGETQYF
CDR3nt: TGTGCCAGCAGATCGACAGGGGAGGGAGAGACCCAGTACTTC

v_gene: TRBV3-1
abundance: NA
d_gene: NA
j_gene: TRBJ2-5
CDR3aa: CASGQNRVLGETQYF
CDR3nt: TGTGCCAGCGGACAGAACAGGGTGCTGGGAGAGACCCAGTACTTC

v_gene: TRBV11-3
abundance: few
d_gene: TRBD2
j_gene: TRBJ2-1
CDR3aa: CASSPRLAGNYNEQFF
CDR3nt: TGTGCCAGCAGCCCAAGACTAGCGGGAAACTACAATGAGCAGTTCTTC

v_gene: TRBV7-2
abundance: NA
d_gene: NA
j_gene: TRBJ2-5
CDR3aa: CATSQGAVYNEQYF
CDR3nt: TGTGCCACCTCGCAGGGAGCGGTATACAATGAGCAGTACTTC

v_gene: TRBV10-3
abundance: NA
d_gene: NA
j_gene: TRBJ2-7
CDR3aa: CAISESGPNYEQYF
CDR3nt: TGTGCCATCAGTGAGTCAGGACCCAATTACGAGCAGTACTTC

v_gene: TRBV7-2
abundance: NA
d_gene: NA
j_gene: TRBJ2-3
CDR3aa: CASSLAGGPMSGTDTQYF
CDR3nt: TGTGCCAGCAGCTTAGCGGGGGGGCCGATGAGCGGCACAGATACGCAGTATTTT

v_gene: TRBV28
abundance: NA
d_gene: NA
j_gene: TRBJ1-2
CDR3aa: CASLRSGINYGYTF
CDR3nt: TGTGCCAGCCTGCGTTCAGGGATTAACTATGGCTACACCTTC

v_gene: TRBV10-3
abundance: few
d_gene: NA
j_gene: TRBJ2-3
CDR3aa: CAIKSDSGTDTQYF
CDR3nt: TGTGCCATCAAATCCGACTCTGGTACAGATACGCAGTATTTT

v_gene: TRBV20-1
abundance: many
d_gene: TRBD2
j_gene: TRBJ2-7
CDR3aa: CSAGLAGAYEQYF
CDR3nt: TGCAGTGCTGGTCTAGCGGGAGCCTACGAGCAGTACTTC

v_gene: TRBV7-9
abundance: few
d_gene: NA
j_gene: TRBJ2-7
CDR3aa: CASSPWTENYEQYF
CDR3nt: TGTGCCAGCAGCCCTTGGACTGAAAACTACGAGCAGTACTTC

v_gene: TRBV5-1
abundance: NA
d_gene: TRBD2
j_gene: TRBJ2-7
CDR3aa: CASSLDSGSFYEQYF
CDR3nt: TGCGCCAGCAGCTTGGATAGCGGGAGCTTCTACGAGCAGTACTTC

v_gene: TRBV28
abundance: once
d_gene: NA
j_gene: TRBJ2-5
CDR3aa: CASSYDRTETQYF
CDR3nt: TGTGCCAGCAGTTACGACCGTACAGAGACCCAGTACTTC

v_gene: TRBV5-1
abundance: NA
d_gene: TRBD1
j_gene: TRBJ2-5
CDR3aa: CASSLPGQVPHNEQYF
CDR3nt: TGCGCCAGCAGCTTGCCGGGACAGGTCCCCCACAATGAGCAGTACTTC